This note documents a single T cell receptor (beta chain) sequence. Its antigen is undetermined. The entry originates in a study of T cells in Graves' hyperthyroidism and ophthalmopathy. Study-wide findings and caveats: Most clonotypes that expanded in the thyroid above 0.001 also showed up in blood.

Clinical symptoms, serum thyroxine, TRAb, thyroid ultrasound and orbital computed tomography established diagnosis. Isolation of PBMCs was performed on 8.5 to 10 ml fresh peripheral blood. TCR beta CDR3 regions were amplified from RNA transcripts. The HTBI primer set served for first-round RT-PCR of the TCR CDR3. TCRdb reprocessed the multiplex PCR reads with MiXCR, giving one entry per CDR3 protein. The data hold a few hundred thousand distinct CDR3 sequences, with 15% to 17% observed a single time. The CDR3 totals 15 residues. V lost 2 bases to trimming and J lost 0 bases, with 10 bases between them. Germline CDR1 SGHAT, CDR2 FQNNGV.

This sequence joins TRBV11-2 and TRBJ1-1, with unresolved D. The TCR was taken from a young woman with Graves' hyperthyroidism. Sequenced sample: blood. The CDR3 loop reads CASSLYGVMNTEAFF. CDR3 nucleotide sequence: TGTGCCAGCAGCTTATACGGGGTCATGAACACTGAAGCTTTCTTT.